Listed below are T cell receptor beta chains from one sample, sequenced in a study of blood T cell repertoires in COVID-19. TCRdb keeps only in-frame clones here, not all; method: immunoSEQ multiplex PCR. The sample holds about 250,000 clones, 85% to 95% seen once. The sequencing input was PBMCs or T cells enriched from blood (not recorded which). Every receptor here comes from a woman aged 18-29 years who had recovered from COVID-19. CDR3s leave out the opening cysteine and the closing phenylalanine or tryptophan. Each record gives: J gene, V gene, CDR3 protein.

TRBJ1-1 | TRBV7-9 | ASSLPARGENTEAF
TRBJ1-1 | TRBV6-5 | ASRAGTMNTEAF
TRBJ2-7 | TRBV2 | ASNHPDFYEQY
TRBJ1-5 | TRBV5-5 | ASSANTGGINQPQH
TRBJ1-5 | TRBV24-1 | ATSETGGFNQPQH
TRBJ2-2 | TRBV21-1 | ASSKEGQGGTGELF
TRBJ2-1 | TRBV3-1/TRBV3-2 | ASSPSGDLLNNEQF
TRBJ2-3 | TRBV5-5 | ASSFGTFPDTQY
TRBJ2-7 | TRBV18 | ASSPLDQGMEY
TRBJ1-1 | TRBV9 | ASSSGDSRAGTEAF
TRBJ1-6 | TRBV27 | ASSDPAGGWSPLH
TRBJ2-7 | TRBV10-1 | ASTLAARSSYEQY
TRBJ1-2 | TRBV28 | ASSPARYGYT
TRBJ2-1 | TRBV11-2 | ASSLSSGGEQF
TRBJ1-2 | TRBV12-3/TRBV12-4 | ASSIGQLYGYT
TRBJ1-4 | TRBV5-4 | ASSAPGNEKLF
TRBJ1-1 | TRBV18 | ASSPLIGGGEAF
TRBJ1-1 | TRBV10-3 | AISPGGGLDTEAF
TRBJ1-1 | TRBV19 | ASTDSFYTEAF
TRBJ2-7 | TRBV7-8 | ASSFEGRVYEQY
TRBJ1-6 | TRBV11-3 | ASSQRQGRDNSPLH
TRBJ2-3 | TRBV4-2 | ASSQEGQGSTDTQY
TRBJ2-2 | TRBV10-1 | ASRGQLNTGELF
TRBJ2-6 | TRBV29-1 | SVASSGANVLT
TRBJ1-1 | TRBV9 | ASSVETGRTEAF
TRBJ2-6 | TRBV2 | ASSEEADVLT
TRBJ2-2 | TRBV5-1 | ASKTGANTGELF
TRBJ1-3 | TRBV7-4 | ASSLGQSSGNTIY
TRBJ1-1 | TRBV2 | ASRGTPLNTEAF
TRBJ1-2 | TRBV12-3/TRBV12-4 | ASTKQENYGYT
TRBJ2-5 | TRBV9 | ASSGAGQGETQY
TRBJ1-1 | TRBV5-1 | ASSLSGGNTEAF
TRBJ1-6 | TRBV9 | ASSLEGGNSPLH
TRBJ2-1 | TRBV12-3/TRBV12-4 | ASSLLRQTEQF
TRBJ2-7 | TRBV5-1 | ASSLRDRLDEQY
TRBJ1-5 | TRBV10-3 | AISDPGEGARGNQPQH
TRBJ2-7 | TRBV10-3 | AISESMVGAEQY
TRBJ1-2 | TRBV5-6 | ASSLETWSVGYT
TRBJ2-3 | TRBV11-3 | ASSLGLADTDTQY
TRBJ1-3 | TRBV10-3 | AISALAGESGNTIY
TRBJ2-2 | TRBV12-3/TRBV12-4 | ASSFLEAGELF
TRBJ2-7 | TRBV12-3/TRBV12-4 | ASVTMDGQRQY
TRBJ2-1 | TRBV10-1 | ASSEKASGYEQF
TRBJ2-1 | TRBV28 | ASRTTGELSYNEQF